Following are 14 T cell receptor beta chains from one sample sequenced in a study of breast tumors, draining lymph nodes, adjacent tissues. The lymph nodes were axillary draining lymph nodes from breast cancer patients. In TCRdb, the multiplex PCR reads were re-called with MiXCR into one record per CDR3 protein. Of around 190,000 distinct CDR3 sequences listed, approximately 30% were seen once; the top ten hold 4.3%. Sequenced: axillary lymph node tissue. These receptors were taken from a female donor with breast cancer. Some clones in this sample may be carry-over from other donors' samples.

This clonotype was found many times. In DNA, the CDR3 is TGTGCCAGCAGCCTAGGGGAGGAGGTTGAGCAGTTCTTC. Translated, it gives CASSLGEEVEQFF. The chain recombines TRBV11-3 with TRBJ2-1; D possibly corresponds to TRBD2 (6 bases). The V gene lost 5 bases and the J gene lost 9 bases, with 14 bases spanning the gap. Per germline, CDR1 SGHNT and CDR2 YENEEA. CDR3 size: 13 residues. The full variable domain, rest sourced from reference TRBV11-3 and TRBJ2-1, is EAGVVQSPRYKIIEKKQPVAFWCNPISGHNTLYWYLQNLGQGPELLIRYENEEAVDDSQLPKDRFSAERLKGVDSTLKIQPAELGDSAVYLCASSLGEEVEQFFGPGTRLTVL.

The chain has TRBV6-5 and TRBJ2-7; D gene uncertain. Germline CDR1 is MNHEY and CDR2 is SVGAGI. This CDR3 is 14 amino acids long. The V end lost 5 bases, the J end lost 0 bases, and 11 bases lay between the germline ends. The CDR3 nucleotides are TGTGCCAGCAGTATAAGTAGGAGCTCCTACGAGCAGTACTTC. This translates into CASSISRSSYEQYF.

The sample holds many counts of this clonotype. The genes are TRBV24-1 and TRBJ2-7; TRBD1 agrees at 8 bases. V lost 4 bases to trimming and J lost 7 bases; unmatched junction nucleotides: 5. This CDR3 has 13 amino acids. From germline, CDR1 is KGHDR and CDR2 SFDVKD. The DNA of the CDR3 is TGTGCCACCAGTGACAGGACAGGGTTGGAGCAGTACTTC. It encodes CATSDRTGLEQYF.

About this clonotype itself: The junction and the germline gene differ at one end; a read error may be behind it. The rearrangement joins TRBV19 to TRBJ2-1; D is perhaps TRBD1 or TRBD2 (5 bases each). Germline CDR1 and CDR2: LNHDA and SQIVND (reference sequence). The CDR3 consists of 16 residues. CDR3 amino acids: CASSTDLWGRGNEQFF. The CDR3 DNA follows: TGCGCCAGTAGTACAGATCTATGGGGCCGAGGGAATGAGCAGTTCTTC.

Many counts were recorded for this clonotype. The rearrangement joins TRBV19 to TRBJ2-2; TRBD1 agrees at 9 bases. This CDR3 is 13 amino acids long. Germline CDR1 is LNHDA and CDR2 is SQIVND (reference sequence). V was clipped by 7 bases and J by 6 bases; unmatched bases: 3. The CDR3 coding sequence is TGTGCCAGTACCAGGACAGGGGCCGGGGAGCTGTTTTTT. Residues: CASTRTGAGELFF.

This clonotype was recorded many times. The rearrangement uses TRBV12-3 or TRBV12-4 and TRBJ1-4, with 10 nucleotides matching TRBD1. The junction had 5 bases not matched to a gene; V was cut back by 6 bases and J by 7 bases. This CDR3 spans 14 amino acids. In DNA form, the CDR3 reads TGTGCCAGCAGCAGACAGGGGGCGAGTGAAAAACTGTTTTTT. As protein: CASSRQGASEKLFF.

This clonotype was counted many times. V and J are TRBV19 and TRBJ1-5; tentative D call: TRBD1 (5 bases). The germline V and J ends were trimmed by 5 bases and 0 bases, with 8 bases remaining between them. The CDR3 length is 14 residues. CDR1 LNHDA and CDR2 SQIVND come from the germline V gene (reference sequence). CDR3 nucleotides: TGTGCCAGTAGTCCTACAGGTAGCAATCAGCCCCAGCATTTT. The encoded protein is CASSPTGSNQPQHF.

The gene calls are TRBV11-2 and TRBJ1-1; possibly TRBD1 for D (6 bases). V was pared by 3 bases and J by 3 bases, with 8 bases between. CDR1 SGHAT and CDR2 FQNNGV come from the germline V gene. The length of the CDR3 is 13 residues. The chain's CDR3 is CASSFTGYTEAFF. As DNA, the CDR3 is TGTGCCAGCAGCTTTACAGGGTACACTGAAGCTTTCTTT.

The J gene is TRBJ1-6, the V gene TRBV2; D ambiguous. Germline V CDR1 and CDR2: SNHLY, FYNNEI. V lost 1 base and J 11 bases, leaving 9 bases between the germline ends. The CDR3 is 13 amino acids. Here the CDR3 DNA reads TGTGCCAGCAGTGAAGGAAACCCCGCACCCCTCCACTTT. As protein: CASSEGNPAPLHF.

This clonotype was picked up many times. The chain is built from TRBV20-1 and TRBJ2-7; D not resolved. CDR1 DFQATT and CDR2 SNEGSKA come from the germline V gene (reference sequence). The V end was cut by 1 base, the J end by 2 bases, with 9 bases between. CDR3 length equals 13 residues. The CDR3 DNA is TGCAGTGCTAGAGGGGATTTCCCCTACGAGCAGTACTTC. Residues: CSARGDFPYEQYF.

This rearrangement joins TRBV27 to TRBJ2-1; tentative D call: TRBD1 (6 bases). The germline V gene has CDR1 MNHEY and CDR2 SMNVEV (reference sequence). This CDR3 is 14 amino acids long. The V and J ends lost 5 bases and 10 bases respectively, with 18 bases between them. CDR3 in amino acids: CASSPTMGALEQFF. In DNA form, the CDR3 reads TGTGCCAGCAGTCCGACCATGGGGGCACTGGAGCAGTTCTTC.

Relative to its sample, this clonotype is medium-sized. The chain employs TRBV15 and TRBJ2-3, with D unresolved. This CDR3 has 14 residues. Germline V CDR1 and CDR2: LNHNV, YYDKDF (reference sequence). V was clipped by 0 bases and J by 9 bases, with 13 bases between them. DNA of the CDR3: TGTGCCACCAGCAGAGATAAATCGCGGTCGACGCAGTATTTT. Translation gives CATSRDKSRSTQYF. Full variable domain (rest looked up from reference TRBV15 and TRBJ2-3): DAMVIQNPRYQVTQFGKPVTLSCSQTLNHNVMYWYQQKSSQAPKLLFHYYDKDFNNEADTPDNFQSRRPNTSFCFLDIRSPGLGDTAMYLCATSRDKSRSTQYFGPGTRLTVL.

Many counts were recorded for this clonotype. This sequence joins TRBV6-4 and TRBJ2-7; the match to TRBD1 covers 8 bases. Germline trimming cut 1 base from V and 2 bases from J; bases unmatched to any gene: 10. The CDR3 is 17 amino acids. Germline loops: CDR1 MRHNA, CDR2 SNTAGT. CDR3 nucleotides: TGTGCCAGCAGTGACTGCCCTGACAGGGGCCTTCCCTACGAGCAGTACTTC. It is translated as CASSDCPDRGLPYEQYF.

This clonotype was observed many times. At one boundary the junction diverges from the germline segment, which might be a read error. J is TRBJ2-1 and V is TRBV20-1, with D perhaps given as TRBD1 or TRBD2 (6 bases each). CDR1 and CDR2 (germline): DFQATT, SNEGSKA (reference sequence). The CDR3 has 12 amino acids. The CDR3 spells CSGRGGYNEQFF. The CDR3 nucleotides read TGCAGTGGTAGAGGGGGGTACAATGAGCAGTTCTTC.